The 15 T cell receptor beta chains in this list originate from one sample, sequenced in a study of CD8 T cells in Susac syndrome. Random-hexamer reverse transcription was applied to about 0.45 to 1 ug RNA. Using its own MiXCR run on the immunoSEQ multiplex PCR reads, TCRdb lists one record per CDR3 protein. The data show 200,000 to 250,000 distinct CDR3 sequences, approximately 90% seen once. Specimen: CD8+ T cells from PBMCs. The source is a human donor with multiple sclerosis.

The J gene is TRBJ2-1, the V gene TRBV7-9; the D is unclear. Trimming took 5 bases from V and 3 from J, leaving 8 bases between them. The CDR3 is 13 amino acids. The V gene's germline CDR1 is SEHNR and CDR2 FQNEAQ (reference sequence). CDR3 sequence reads: CASSPDNYNEQFF. As DNA, the CDR3 is TGTGCCAGCAGCCCCGACAACTACAATGAGCAGTTCTTC.

The gene calls are TRBV5-4 and TRBJ1-3, with TRBD1 as a possible D gene (5 bases). Germline CDR1 SGHNT, CDR2 YYREEE (reference sequence). V lost 1 base, J lost 1 base, and 21 bases lay in between. The CDR3 has 19 amino acids. The CDR3 protein is CASSLRTPLGPTSGNTIYF. The CDR3 nucleotides read TGTGCCAGCAGCTTGCGGACCCCATTGGGGCCCACATCTGGAAACACCATATATTTT.

This clonotype was counted only a few times. This rearrangement joins TRBV11-2 to TRBJ2-7, with 8 bases lining up with TRBD2. Losses at the gene ends were 2 bases for V and 7 bases for J; bases not matched to a gene: 10. The length of the CDR3 is 15 residues. From germline, CDR1 is SGHAT and CDR2 FQNNGV. CDR3 coding DNA: TGTGCCAGCAGCTTATACTACGGGGGGGCGCGGGAGCAGTACTTC. Translated: CASSLYYGGAREQYF.

The chain uses TRBV11-1 and TRBJ2-4, with 8 positions matching TRBD2. Germline V gene sequence: CDR1 SGHAT, CDR2 FQDESV (reference sequence). After removal of 1 base from V and 6 bases from J, the junction contained 20 bases not matched to a gene. The CDR3 covers 20 residues. CDR3 region: CASSLGGTVRAGAFGNIQYF. The CDR3 nucleotides read TGTGCCAGCAGCTTAGGAGGTACAGTGAGAGCGGGGGCCTTTGGAAACATTCAGTACTTC.

This rearrangement joins TRBV7-2 to TRBJ2-3; D not resolved. CDR1 is SGHTA and CDR2 is FQGNSA in the germline V gene. CDR3 length: 16 residues. V gave up 4 bases and J gave up 5 bases, with 19 bases separating them. The CDR3 sequence is CASSSPARDILDTQYF. For the CDR3, the DNA is TGTGCCAGCAGCTCCCCCGCACGCGATATACTAGATACGCAGTATTTT.

The chain joins TRBV10-3 to TRBJ2-1; 8 bases fit TRBD1. V trimming: 0 bases; J trimming: 8 bases; junction bases outside the gene matches: 6. The germline CDR1 and CDR2 sequences are ENHRY and SYGVKD. The CDR3 has 15 amino acids. Here the CDR3 reads CAISESRGRGDEQFF. The CDR3 bases are TGTGCCATCAGTGAGTCCAGGGGGCGCGGTGATGAGCAGTTCTTC.

The V gene is TRBV6-2 or TRBV6-3, the J gene TRBJ2-1; D not certain. Per the germline V gene, CDR1 is MNHEY and CDR2 is SVGEGT. The CDR3 extends over 15 amino acids. V lost 5 bases and J 4 bases, leaving 15 bases between the germline ends. The CDR3 loop is CASSRDYYPYNEQFF. In DNA form, the CDR3 reads TGTGCCAGCAGTAGGGATTACTACCCGTACAATGAGCAGTTCTTC.

The gene calls are TRBV20-1 and TRBJ2-7; D is possibly TRBD2 (6 bases). V was pared by 6 bases and J by 2 bases, with 14 bases between. The CDR3 totals 13 residues. Germline CDR1 DFQATT, CDR2 SNEGSKA (reference sequence). In nucleotides, the CDR3 is TGCAGTGCGATAGGAGGGGATACCTACGAGCAGTACTTC. Amino acids: CSAIGGDTYEQYF.

V gene TRBV30 combines with J gene TRBJ1-5; 9 positions agree with TRBD1. The CDR3 sequence is 12 residues long. With 3 bases clipped from V and 11 bases from J, the junction kept 5 bases outside the gene matches. CDR1 GTSNPN and CDR2 SVGIG come from the germline V gene (reference sequence). This CDR3 reads CAWSPGTGTQHF. CDR3 DNA sequence: TGTGCCTGGAGCCCCGGGACAGGGACCCAGCATTTT.

The J gene is TRBJ2-5, the V gene TRBV4-1; 9 nucleotides match TRBD2. The germline gives CDR1 MGHRA, CDR2 YSYEKL. This CDR3 comprises 19 residues. V dropped 0 bases and J dropped 0; count of bases not matched to a gene: 11. CDR3 coding DNA: TGCGCCAGCAGCCAAGATTCACGAGCTAGCGGGACGTACCAAGAGACCCAGTACTTC. As protein: CASSQDSRASGTYQETQYF.

The gene calls are TRBV12-3 or TRBV12-4 and TRBJ2-1, with unresolved D. V was clipped by 5 bases and J by 0 bases, with 8 bases between them. This CDR3 is built from 14 residues. In DNA form, the CDR3 reads TGTGCCAGCAGTCTCATGAGCTCCTACAATGAGCAGTTCTTC. This codes for CASSLMSSYNEQFF.

The rearrangement links TRBV6-5 to TRBJ2-2; D is perhaps TRBD1 (6 bases). Germline CDR1 is MNHEY and CDR2 is SVGAGI. Between the trimmed V and J ends, which lost 0 bases and 6 bases, there was a span of 8 bases. The CDR3 sequence is 14 residues long. CDR3 amino acids: CASSYSQGSGELFF. CDR3 DNA: TGTGCCAGCAGTTACTCACAGGGCTCCGGGGAGCTGTTTTTT.

This clonotype was seen a single time. This chain uses TRBV4-3 with TRBJ2-1; D assignment may be TRBD1 or TRBD2 (5 bases each). This CDR3 has 13 amino acids. Germline lookup yields CDR1 LGHNA and CDR2 YSLEER. V lost 4 bases and J 8 bases, leaving 12 bases between the germline ends. In DNA, the CDR3 is TGCGCCAGCAGCCCCCAGGGACGGGATGAGCAGTTCTTC. Amino acids: CASSPQGRDEQFF.

V is TRBV30 and J is TRBJ1-4; D is perhaps TRBD1 (5 bases). This CDR3 comprises 14 residues. V lost 0 bases and J lost 6, with 11 bases in between. Germline V gene sequence: CDR1 GTSNPN, CDR2 SVGIG (reference sequence). CDR3 bases: TGTGCCTGGAGTGTTGCGGGGGGGGATGAAAAACTGTTTTTT. This encodes CAWSVAGGDEKLFF.

This chain joins TRBV7-8 and TRBJ2-7, with a possible D match to TRBD1 (5 bases). V lost 4 bases, J lost 5 bases, and 12 bases lay in between. The CDR3 loop spans 13 amino acids. Germline V gene sequence: CDR1 SGHVS, CDR2 FQNEAQ. The CDR3, as DNA: TGTGCCAGCAGCTCCAGGGTACGAGACGAGCAGTACTTC. Its translation: CASSSRVRDEQYF.